This T cell receptor beta chain was retrieved from a study of human T cells and chemical hapten exposure. Trimming took 3 bases from V and 6 from J, leaving 8 bases between them. Germline V gives CDR1 LGHNA, CDR2 YNFKEQ. CDR3 length: 13 amino acids. As for time point: patch test 1, 2 weeks after DPC sensitization. As for treatment: therapeutic diphenylcyclopropenone sensitization with weekly scalp DPC. Blood was collected ahead of every patch test applied. Individual cDNA molecules in this library carried unique molecular identifiers. TCRdb redid the calling of the RACE reads with MiXCR, one entry per CDR3 protein. This table has a few hundred thousand distinct CDR3 sequences, nearly 5% appearing once.

The J gene is TRBJ2-2, the V gene TRBV4-2, with a weak D call TRBD2 (6 bases). This material consisted of whole blood, taken in connection with sensitization to the hapten diphenylcyclopropenone (DPC). This TCR was sampled from a woman in her forties or fifties with alopecia areata. Some clones in this sample may be carry-over from other donors' samples. The CDR3 nucleotides are TGTGCCAGCAGCCACGGGAGCTCCGGGGAGCTGTTTTTT. Protein product: CASSHGSSGELFF.